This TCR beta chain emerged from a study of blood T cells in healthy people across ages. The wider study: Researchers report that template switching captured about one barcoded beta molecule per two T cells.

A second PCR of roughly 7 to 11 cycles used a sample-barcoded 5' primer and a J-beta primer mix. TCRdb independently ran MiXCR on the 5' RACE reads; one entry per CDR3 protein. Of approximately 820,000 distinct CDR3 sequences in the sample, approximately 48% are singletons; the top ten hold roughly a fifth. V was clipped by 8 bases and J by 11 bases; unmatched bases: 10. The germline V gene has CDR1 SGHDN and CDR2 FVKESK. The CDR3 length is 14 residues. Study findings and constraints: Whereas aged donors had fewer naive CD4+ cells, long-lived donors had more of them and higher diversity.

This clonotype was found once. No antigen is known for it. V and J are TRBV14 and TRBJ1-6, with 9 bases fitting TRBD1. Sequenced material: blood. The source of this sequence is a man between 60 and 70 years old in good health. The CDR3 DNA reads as TGTGCCAGCGCATGGACAGGGGTAAATCCACCCCTCCACTTT. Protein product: CASAWTGVNPPLHF.